This T cell receptor beta chain was retrieved from a study of blood T cell repertoires in COVID-19. Whole-study context: Collection of acute and convalescent COVID-19 samples took place in the United States, Italy and Spain. From T cells, B-cell-depleted T cells, or PBMCs came the material, which was cDNA or gDNA.

Authors' data handling: Amplified reference gene primers provided the basis for estimating nucleated cell counts. The assay was immunoSEQ multiplex PCR, and TCRdb's table has in-frame clones only and misses some. The DNA was the basis for D and trimming; V, J and clone size are from that table. Of just under 350,000 clones listed, around 87% are singletons. Recruited during active infection, patients (from Seattle) were subsequently followed longitudinally. Sequencing was done on a sample of peripheral blood. The origin of this receptor is a woman aged 50 to 60 with COVID-19, enrolled during active disease.

Here the CDR3 reads CASSQDLQGDEQFF. In nucleotides, the CDR3 is TGTGCCAGCAGCCAAGATTTACAGGGCGATGAGCAGTTCTTC. The gene calls are TRBV3-1 (or the pseudogene TRBV3-2) and TRBJ2-1, with D perhaps matching TRBD1 (6 bases). This CDR3 is built from 14 residues. Germline V lookup: CDR1 LGHDT, CDR2 YNNKEL (reference sequence). The ends were cut back, 0 bases at V and 8 bases at J, with 11 bases in the middle.